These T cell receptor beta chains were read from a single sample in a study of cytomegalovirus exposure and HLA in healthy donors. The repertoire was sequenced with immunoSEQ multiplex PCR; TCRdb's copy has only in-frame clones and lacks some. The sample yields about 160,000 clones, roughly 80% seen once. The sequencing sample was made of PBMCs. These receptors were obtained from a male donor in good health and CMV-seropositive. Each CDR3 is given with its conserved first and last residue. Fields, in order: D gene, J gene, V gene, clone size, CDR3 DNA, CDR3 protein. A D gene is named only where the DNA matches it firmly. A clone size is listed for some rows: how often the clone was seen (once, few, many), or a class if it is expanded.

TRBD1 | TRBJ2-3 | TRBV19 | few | TGTGCCAGTAGTATAAGGACAGGGGACACAGATACGCAGTATTTT | CASSIRTGDTDTQYF
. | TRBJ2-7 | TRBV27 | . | TGTGCCAGCAGTTACGGCTACGAGCAGTACTTC | CASSYGYEQYF
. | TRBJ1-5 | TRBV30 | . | TGTGCCTGGAGTGTGGGTAGAGCAGCGAGCGACCAGCCCCAGCATTTT | CAWSVGRAASDQPQHF
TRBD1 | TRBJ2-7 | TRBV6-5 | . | TGTGCCAGCAGTTACGGGCAGGGGGCCTACGAGCAGTACTTC | CASSYGQGAYEQYF
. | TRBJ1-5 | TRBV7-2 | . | TGTGCCAGCAGCTTAGTTTGGGGGGGGGACCAGCCCCAGCATTTT | CASSLVWGGDQPQHF
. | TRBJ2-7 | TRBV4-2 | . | TGTGCCAGCAGCCAAGATAAAGGGGGGGGTCTAGGCTACGAGCAGTACTTC | CASSQDKGGGLGYEQYF
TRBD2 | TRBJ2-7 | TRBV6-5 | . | TGTGCCAGCACCTTAACTAGCGGGAGAGACTACGAGCAGTACTTC | CASTLTSGRDYEQYF
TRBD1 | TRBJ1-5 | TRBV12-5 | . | TGTGCTAGTGGTTTGATTAACCTAGGACAGGGGGCACTACAGCCCCAGCATTTT | CASGLINLGQGALQPQHF
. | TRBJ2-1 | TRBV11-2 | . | TGTGCCAGCAGCTTAGACGCTAGCAGCTACAATGAGCAGTTCTTC | CASSLDASSYNEQFF
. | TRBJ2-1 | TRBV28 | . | TGTGCCAGCAGTCCGCTTTCGGGGTGGAACAATGAGCAGTTCTTC | CASSPLSGWNNEQFF
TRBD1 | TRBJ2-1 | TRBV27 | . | TGTGCCAGCAGTCACAGGGGGCTTATCAATGAGCAGTTCTTC | CASSHRGLINEQFF
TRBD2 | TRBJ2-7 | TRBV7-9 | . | TGTGTCAGCAGCTTGGGGACTAGGGGCGAGCAGTACTTC | CVSSLGTRGEQYF
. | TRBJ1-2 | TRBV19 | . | TGTGCCAGTAGTGCGGACAGCTACTATGGCTACACCTTC | CASSADSYYGYTF
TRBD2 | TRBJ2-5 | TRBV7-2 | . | TGTGCCAGCAGCTTACCCCTAGGACTAGCGGGGCAAGAGACCCAGTACTTC | CASSLPLGLAGQETQYF
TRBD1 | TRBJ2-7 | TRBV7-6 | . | TGTGCCAGCAGCTCGGACAGGGGTTACGAGCAGTACTTC | CASSSDRGYEQYF
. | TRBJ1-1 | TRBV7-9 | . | TGTGCCAGCTCCCGGGTCACTGAAGCTTTCTTT | CASSRVTEAFF
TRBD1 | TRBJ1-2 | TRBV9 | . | TGTGCCAGCAGCGTTAGTACAGGGGACGGCTATGGCTACACCTTC | CASSVSTGDGYGYTF
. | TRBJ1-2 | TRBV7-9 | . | TGTGCCAGCAGCCAAATGGGGGCATCCGTTGGCTACACCTTC | CASSQMGASVGYTF
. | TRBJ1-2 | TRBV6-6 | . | TGTGCCAGCAGTCCGACTCCTAACTATGGCTACACCTTC | CASSPTPNYGYTF
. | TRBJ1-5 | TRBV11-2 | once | TGTGCCAGCAGCCCCGGTCGCTTAAAGAGGTCCCAGCATTTT | CASSPGRLKRSQHF
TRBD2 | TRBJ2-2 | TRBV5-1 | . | TGCGCCAGCAGCTTTCTATCCGGGACTATTAACACCGGGGAGCTGTTTTTT | CASSFLSGTINTGELFF
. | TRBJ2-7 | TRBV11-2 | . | TGTGCCAGCAGCTTAGTGTCAGCGAGAAACTACGAGCAGTACTTC | CASSLVSARNYEQYF
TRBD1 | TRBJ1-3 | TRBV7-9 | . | TGTGCCAGCAGTCCCCGACAGGGGGCGACGGGAAACACCATATATTTT | CASSPRQGATGNTIYF
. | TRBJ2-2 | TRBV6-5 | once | TGTGCCAGCAGTCACCTTGACAGCTACACCGGGGAGCTGTTTTTT | CASSHLDSYTGELFF
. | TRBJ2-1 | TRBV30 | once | TGTGCCTGGTCCGTAGTTAATGAGCAGTTCTTC | CAWSVVNEQFF
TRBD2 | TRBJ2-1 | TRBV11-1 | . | TGTGCCAGCAGCTTCCCCGGGACTAGCGGGGAGTACAATGAGCAGTTCTTC | CASSFPGTSGEYNEQFF
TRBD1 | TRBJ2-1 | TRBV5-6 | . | TGTGCCAGCAGCCTGCCGGGACAGGGGGGAAATGAGCAGTTCTTC | CASSLPGQGGNEQFF
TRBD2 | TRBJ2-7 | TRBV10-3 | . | TGTGCCATCAGGCTAGCGGGAGAAAACGAGCAGTACTTC | CAIRLAGENEQYF
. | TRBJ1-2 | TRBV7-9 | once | TGTTCCAGCAGCTTAGAGCACCGAGGTGTCTACACCTTC | CSSSLEHRGVYTF
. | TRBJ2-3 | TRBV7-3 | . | TGTGCCAGCAGCTTAATAGGTGGCGGGCAGAAGGCAGATACGCAGTATTTT | CASSLIGGGQKADTQYF
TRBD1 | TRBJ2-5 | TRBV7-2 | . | TGTGCCAGCAGCTTGCAGCACAGGGGATTGCGAGAGACCCAGTACTTC | CASSLQHRGLRETQYF